This passage covers 27 T cell receptor beta chains from one sample sequenced in a study of metastatic and nonmetastatic thyroid tumors. Every patient underwent thyroid surgery untreated. TCRdb used MiXCR to call clones anew from the PCR reads. In the table there are 30,000 to 40,000 clones, about a sixth of which are singletons. Sequenced material: blood. These receptor sequences come from a male donor with papillary thyroid cancer or a benign thyroid nodule (not recorded which). Some clones in this sample may be carry-over from other donors' samples.

This clone counts as medium-sized (0.01 to 0.1%). V gene TRBV28 combines with J gene TRBJ1-3; 8 bases line up with TRBD1. Losses at the gene ends were 7 bases for V and 3 bases for J; bases not matched to a gene: 8. The CDR3 is 15 amino acids. CDR1 and CDR2 from the germline V gene are MDHEN and SYDVKM. CDR3 nucleotides: TGTGCCAGCAACAGACAGGGGATGGATGGAAACACCATATATTTT. This translates into CASNRQGMDGNTIYF.

In this sample, this clone turned up many times. The chain has TRBV5-1 and TRBJ2-5; D not certain. From germline, CDR1 is SGHRS and CDR2 YFSETQ. Trimming removed 4 bases at V and 5 bases at J, with 12 bases between. This CDR3 contains 13 residues. CDR3 region: CASSDSRAETQYF. The CDR3 region has the DNA TGCGCCAGCAGCGATTCAAGGGCGGAGACCCAGTACTTC. Full variable domain (rest looked up from reference TRBV5-1 and TRBJ2-5): KAGVTQTPRYLIKTRGQQVTLSCSPISGHRSVSWYQQTPGQGLQFLFEYFSETQRNKGNFPGRFSGRQFSNSRSEMNVSTLELGDSALYLCASSDSRAETQYFGPGTRLLVL.

J is TRBJ2-7 and V is TRBV6-2 or TRBV6-3; 8 bases are a match to TRBD2. Germline V gene data show CDR1 as MNHEY and CDR2 as SVGEGT. With V trimmed by 6 bases and J by 2 bases, 12 bases remained unmatched. The length of the CDR3 is 16 residues. The chain's CDR3 is CASSLPSGCLTYEQYF. The CDR3, as DNA: TGTGCCAGCAGCCTCCCTAGCGGGTGCCTCACCTACGAGCAGTACTTC.

At least ten counts were recorded for this clone. The J gene is TRBJ1-1, the V gene TRBV6-1; 8 bases align to TRBD1. Trimming took 6 bases from V and 5 from J; bases not matched to a gene: 11. This CDR3 contains 15 residues. Per germline, CDR1 MNHNS and CDR2 SASEGT. This CDR3 is CASSQDRVKGTEAFF. The CDR3 nucleotides are TGTGCCAGCAGCCAGGACAGGGTCAAGGGAACTGAAGCTTTCTTT.

In its sample, this clone was seen many times. The chain is built from TRBV27 and TRBJ2-7; no clear D gene. This CDR3 spans 13 amino acids. Germline V lookup: CDR1 MNHEY, CDR2 SMNVEV (reference sequence). Trimming removed 2 bases from V and 0 bases from J, with 5 bases in between. This CDR3 reads CASSLKVSYEQYF. The CDR3 DNA reads as TGTGCCAGCAGTTTAAAAGTCTCCTACGAGCAGTACTTC.

This clone was observed at least ten times. The chain is built from TRBV28 and TRBJ2-5; tentatively, D is TRBD1 (5 bases). The germline V and J ends were trimmed by 2 bases and 3 bases, with 13 bases remaining between them. Germline values: CDR1 MDHEN, CDR2 SYDVKM. The CDR3 spans 15 residues. CDR3 DNA: TGTGCCAGCAGTTTAAGTCCCGGACAAAAAGAGACCCAGTACTTC. It encodes CASSLSPGQKETQYF.

This clone has more than one count but fewer than ten. Lacking the conserved final phenylalanine or tryptophan, this CDR3 likely reflects a read error. This chain links TRBV12-3 or TRBV12-4 with TRBJ1-2; D unclear. The CDR3 has 13 residues. Trimming took 0 bases from V and 8 from J, leaving 10 bases between them. The CDR3 loop is CASSLARGVGYTL. The CDR3 bases are TGTGCCAGCAGTTTAGCCCGCGGGGTAGGCTACACCTTG.

This clone was observed many times. This CDR3 reads CASSFGSTSGGRGEQFF. In DNA, the CDR3 is TGTGCCAGCAGTTTCGGTTCGACTAGCGGGGGAAGGGGTGAGCAGTTCTTC. The V gene is TRBV12-3 or TRBV12-4, the J gene TRBJ2-1; 12 bases map to TRBD2. The length of the CDR3 is 17 residues. The V and J ends lost 3 bases and 9 bases, in that order; junction bases with no gene match: 12.

About this clone itself: This may arise from a read error, as a much more abundant clone is one base away. This chain links TRBV5-5 with TRBJ2-7; weak D call: TRBD2 (6 bases). V was cut by 4 bases and J by 1 base, with 18 bases left in between. CDR1 SGHKS and CDR2 YYEKEE come from the germline V gene (reference sequence). The CDR3 length is 16 residues. The CDR3 is CASSMDLTGTSYEQYF. The CDR3 region has the DNA TGTGCCAGCAGCATGGATCTGACCGGGACTTCCTACGAGCAGTACTTC. The full variable domain, its missing parts supplied by reference TRBV5-5 and TRBJ2-7, is DAGVTQSPTHLIKTRGQQVTLRCSPISGHKSVSWYQQVLGQGPQFIFQYYEKEERGRGNFPDRFSARQFPNYSSELNVNALLLGDSALYLCASSMDLTGTSYEQYFGPGTRLTVT.

This clone was observed many times. The chain is built from TRBV4-2 and TRBJ2-3; 11 bases are a match to TRBD1. Germline V CDR1 and CDR2: LGHNA, YNFKEQ. J lost 3 bases, V lost 7 bases, and 12 bases had no gene match. This CDR3 is built from 17 residues. The CDR3, as DNA: TGTGCCAGCAACCACCGCCCGGGACAGGGGGTTACAGATACGCAGTATTTT. Translating gives CASNHRPGQGVTDTQYF.

By its share, this clone is medium-sized. The chain has TRBV28 and TRBJ2-7; D is uncertain. The germline gives CDR1 MDHEN, CDR2 SYDVKM. The CDR3 sequence is 11 residues long. The ends were cut back, 4 bases at V and 4 bases at J, with 5 bases in the middle. Written as DNA, the CDR3 is TGTGCCAGCAGTTCCAGTTACGAGCAGTACTTC. Encoded protein: CASSSSYEQYF.

Ten or more counts support this clone. The chain carries TRBV9 and TRBJ2-2; tentatively, D is TRBD1 (6 bases). Germline V CDR1 and CDR2: SGDLS, YYNGEE. Trimming pared 0 bases from V and 1 base from J, leaving 10 bases between. CDR3 length: 16 amino acids. The CDR3 sequence: CASSVGGTRNTGELFF. Here the CDR3 DNA reads TGTGCCAGCAGCGTAGGAGGGACAAGGAACACCGGGGAGCTGTTTTTT.

Only a few counts were recorded for this clone. The germline gene is not matched at one end of the junction; a read error may be the cause. The gene calls are TRBV12-3 or TRBV12-4 and TRBJ2-4; 8 bases line up with TRBD2. There are 14 residues in the CDR3. CDR3 DNA sequence: TGTGCCAGCAGAACGGGGGGGGCCAAAAACATTGAGTACTTC. This gives the protein CASRTGGAKNIEYF.

At least ten counts were recorded for this clone. The chain combines TRBV7-2 with TRBJ2-7, with D uncertain. Trimming cost V 3 bases and J 6 bases, with 9 bases left between them. Germline V gives CDR1 SGHTA, CDR2 FQGNSA. The CDR3 has 12 residues. CDR3 sequence reads: CASSFYTTEQYF. The DNA for the CDR3 is TGTGCCAGCAGCTTTTACACGACCGAGCAGTACTTC.

This clone was seen repeatedly, ten times or more. This chain joins TRBV18 and TRBJ1-1, with D tentatively TRBD1 (5 bases). Germline-derived CDR1 and CDR2 are KGHSH and LQKENI. The CDR3 runs to 13 residues. Trimming took 1 base from V and 7 from J, leaving 10 bases between them. In DNA, the CDR3 is TGTGCCAGCTCACCACAGGGGCGCGGTGAAGCTTTCTTT. Translated, it gives CASSPQGRGEAFF. Full variable domain (outside the CDR3, taken from reference TRBV18 and TRBJ1-1): NAGVMQNPRHLVRRRGQEARLRCSPMKGHSHVYWYRQLPEEGLKFMVYLQKENIIDESGMPKERFSAEFPKEGPSILRIQQVVRGDSAAYFCASSPQGRGEAFFGQGTRLTVV.

This clone was counted at least ten times. Other DNA variants within this sample encode the same CDR3. The chain joins TRBV5-6 to TRBJ1-2; 9 bases match TRBD1. Trimming took 3 bases from V and 13 from J; bases not matched to a gene: 4. CDR1 is SGHDT, CDR2 YYEEEE, per germline. CDR3 size: 11 residues. The CDR3 protein is CASSWGTGRTF. In DNA, the CDR3 is TGTGCCAGCAGCTGGGGGACAGGGCGCACCTTC.

This clone was counted at least ten times. The CDR3 loop is CASSEGLAGGREQYF. CDR3 coding DNA: TGTGCCAGCAGTGAGGGACTAGCGGGAGGTCGCGAGCAGTACTTC. The J gene is TRBJ2-7, the V gene TRBV5-4; TRBD2 matches 15 bases. The CDR3 has 15 amino acids. Per germline, CDR1 SGHNT and CDR2 YYREEE (reference sequence). V gave up 5 bases and J gave up 6 bases; unmatched junction bases: 6.

The sample holds many counts of this clone. The V gene is TRBV13, the J gene TRBJ2-7; TRBD2 matches at 11 bases. Germline-derived CDR1 and CDR2 are PRHDT and FYEKMQ (reference sequence). V lost 5 bases to trimming and J lost 6 bases; unmatched junction nucleotides: 18. The CDR3 runs to 18 residues. The CDR3 here is CASSTRVPLSGRASEQYF. CDR3 DNA: TGTGCCAGCAGCACCCGGGTACCGCTTAGCGGGAGGGCCAGCGAGCAGTACTTC.

This clone has ten or more counts. The DNA for the CDR3 is TGTGCCAGCAGTCCAGGGAGGGGGCTTTTTCTCGAAAAACTGTTTTTT. This translates into CASSPGRGLFLEKLFF. The chain links TRBV14 to TRBJ1-4, with TRBD1 matching 7 bases. The CDR3 covers 16 residues. V was pared by 6 bases and J by 8 bases, with 15 bases of the junction left unmatched. Germline lookup yields CDR1 SGHDN and CDR2 FVKESK.

The table lists this clone with many counts. V and J are TRBV12-3 or TRBV12-4 and TRBJ2-5; 10 bases agree with TRBD1. CDR3 size: 15 residues. V lost 1 base and J lost 6; bases outside the gene matches: 5. CDR3 region: CASSLGGQGGKTQYF. CDR3 sequence (DNA): TGTGCCAGCAGTTTAGGAGGACAGGGGGGAAAGACCCAGTACTTC.

This clone was seen ten or more times. A read error may explain this, as a much larger clone is one base away. This CDR3 is also generated by other DNA sequences in the sample. The J gene is TRBJ2-1, the V gene TRBV15; TRBD2 aligns across 14 bases. From germline, CDR1 is LNHNV and CDR2 YYDKDF (reference sequence). Germline trimming cut 3 bases from V and 13 bases from J; bases unmatched to any gene: 11. The CDR3 totals 16 residues. CDR3 protein: CATSRGLAGARPEQFF. For the CDR3, the DNA is TGTGCCACCAGCAGGGGACTAGCGGGAGCCAGGCCAGAACAGTTCTTC. Filled out from reference TRBV15 and TRBJ2-1, the complete variable domain reads DAMVIQNPRYQVTQFGKPVTLSCSQTLNHNVMYWYQQKSSQAPKLLFHYYDKDFNNEADTPDNFQSRRPNTSFCFLDIRSPGLGDTAMYLCATSRGLAGARPEQFFGPGTRLTVL.

This clone was seen many times. The J gene is TRBJ2-1, the V gene TRBV12-3 or TRBV12-4, with a tentative D call TRBD1 (6 bases). The V and J ends lost 7 bases and 4 bases respectively, with 17 bases between them. The CDR3 runs 15 residues. The CDR3 coding sequence is TGTGCCAGCACCCCAGGGGACATGATATACAATGAGCAGTTCTTC. Protein: CASTPGDMIYNEQFF.

This clone was counted at least ten times. The V gene is TRBV20-1, the J gene TRBJ1-2; perhaps TRBD1 as D (6 bases). The CDR3 extends over 18 amino acids. Trimming removed 0 bases at V and 4 bases at J, with 24 bases between. CDR1 is DFQATT and CDR2 is SNEGSKA in the germline V gene (reference sequence). In nucleotides, the CDR3 is TGCAGTGCTAGAGACACGGGGCAGGGGACGGGGAAGGGCTATGGCTACACCTTC. Residues: CSARDTGQGTGKGYGYTF.

A few counts support this clone. This chain joins TRBV28 and TRBJ1-3; D gene unclear. Germline CDR1 and CDR2: MDHEN and SYDVKM. V lost 7 bases, J lost 4 bases, and 14 bases lay in between. The CDR3 consists of 14 residues. CDR3 nucleotide sequence: TGTGCCAGCACCCAACCGGGATCGGGAAACACCATATATTTT. Amino acid sequence: CASTQPGSGNTIYF.

The rearrangement uses TRBV28 and TRBJ2-7; D is possibly TRBD2 (6 bases). The germline V gene has CDR1 MDHEN and CDR2 SYDVKM. V dropped 6 bases and J dropped 6 bases, with 18 bases sitting between them. This CDR3 spans 14 amino acids. CDR3 protein: CASSLGLPVGEQYF. CDR3 DNA sequence: TGTGCCAGCAGCCTGGGACTCCCCGTGGGCGAGCAGTACTTC. The whole variable domain, remainder taken from reference TRBV28 and TRBJ2-7, is DVKVTQSSRYLVKRTGEKVFLECVQDMDHENMFWYRQDPGLGLRLIYFSYDVKMKEKGDIPEGYSVSREKKERFSLILESASTNQTSMYLCASSLGLPVGEQYFGPGTRLTVT.

This clone was detected only a few times. CDR3 sequence: CASSYGFANYGYTF. The CDR3 DNA sequence: TGTGCCAGCAGTTACGGGTTCGCTAACTATGGCTACACCTTC. The genes are TRBV6-2 or TRBV6-3 and TRBJ1-2; no clear D. V dropped 2 bases and J dropped 0 bases, with 7 bases sitting between them. The CDR3 sequence is 14 residues long. Germline loops: CDR1 MNHEY, CDR2 SVGEGT.

This clone was seen ten or more times. The germline gene is not matched at one end of the junction; a read error may be the cause. The chain uses TRBV3-1 and TRBJ2-1; TRBD2 might be the D (5 bases). CDR3 length equals 15 residues. The germline gives CDR1 LGHDT, CDR2 YNNKEL (reference sequence). The CDR3 region is CASSQAAEDHNEQFF. The CDR3 bases are TGTGCCAGCAGTCAAGCGGCGGAGGACCACAATGAGCAGTTCTTC.